Below, 2 T cell receptor beta chains from the same sample are listed, as sequenced in a study of graft-versus-host responses after intestinal transplantation. These receptors have no identified antigens. The assay was immunoSEQ multiplex PCR, and TCRdb's table has in-frame clones only and misses some. The sample shows approximately 97,000 clones, roughly 91% of them seen only once. This specimen consisted of unstimulated CD4+ T cells sorted from spleen or lymph node cells, obtained before transplant. The receptors were sampled from a human donor who was the organ donor for an intestinal transplant.

The rearrangement joins TRBV27 to TRBJ2-3, with 10 bases matching TRBD2. Germline CDR1 reads MNHEY; CDR2 reads SMNVEV (reference sequence). This CDR3 comprises 14 residues. Unmatched junction bases numbered 4, after V lost 5 bases and J lost 5 bases. Here the CDR3 reads CASSRRTSGDTQYF. The CDR3 DNA reads as TGTGCCAGCAGTCGACGGACTAGCGGAGATACGCAGTATTTT.

The rearrangement links TRBV5-1 to TRBJ2-1; 7 bases are a match to TRBD2. The V gene's germline CDR1 is SGHRS and CDR2 YFSETQ. V shed 9 bases, J shed 5 bases, and the junction held 20 bases outside the gene matches. The CDR3 sequence is 17 residues long. As DNA, the CDR3 is TGCGCCAACACAGCCCGCGGCCTGCGGGGGTCTCACAATGAGCAGTTCTTC. Its translation: CANTARGLRGSHNEQFF. The full variable domain, its missing parts supplied by reference TRBV5-1 and TRBJ2-1, is KAGVTQTPRYLIKTRGQQVTLSCSPISGHRSVSWYQQTPGQGLQFLFEYFSETQRNKGNFPGRFSGRQFSNSRSEMNVSTLELGDSALYLCANTARGLRGSHNEQFFGPGTRLTVL.